This T cell receptor (beta chain) originates from a study of blood T cell repertoires in COVID-19. The wider study: The United States, Italy and Spain supplied acute and convalescent COVID-19 samples. T cells, B-cell-depleted T cells, or PBMCs provided the cDNA or gDNA that served as material.

This clone occurred a few times. Germline V gives CDR1 MNHEY, CDR2 SVGEGT. Trimming cost V 3 bases and J 1 base; bases outside gene matches: 8. The CDR3 covers 16 residues. Authors' methods: Amplification of reference gene primers provided the estimated nucleated cell counts. The repertoire was sequenced with immunoSEQ multiplex PCR; TCRdb's copy has only in-frame clones and lacks some. That table furnishes V, J and clone size, whereas the DNA furnished D and trimming. Of about 400,000 clones in the sample, around 89% were seen once. The source of this sequence is a man in his forties with acute or convalescent COVID-19. The chain employs TRBV6-2 or TRBV6-3 and TRBJ1-2, with 7 bases aligning to TRBD1. The sample was peripheral blood. CDR3 coding DNA: TGTGCCAGCAGTTATCTTCCGGGACAGAGTAACTATGGCTACACCTTC. The encoded protein is CASSYLPGQSNYGYTF.